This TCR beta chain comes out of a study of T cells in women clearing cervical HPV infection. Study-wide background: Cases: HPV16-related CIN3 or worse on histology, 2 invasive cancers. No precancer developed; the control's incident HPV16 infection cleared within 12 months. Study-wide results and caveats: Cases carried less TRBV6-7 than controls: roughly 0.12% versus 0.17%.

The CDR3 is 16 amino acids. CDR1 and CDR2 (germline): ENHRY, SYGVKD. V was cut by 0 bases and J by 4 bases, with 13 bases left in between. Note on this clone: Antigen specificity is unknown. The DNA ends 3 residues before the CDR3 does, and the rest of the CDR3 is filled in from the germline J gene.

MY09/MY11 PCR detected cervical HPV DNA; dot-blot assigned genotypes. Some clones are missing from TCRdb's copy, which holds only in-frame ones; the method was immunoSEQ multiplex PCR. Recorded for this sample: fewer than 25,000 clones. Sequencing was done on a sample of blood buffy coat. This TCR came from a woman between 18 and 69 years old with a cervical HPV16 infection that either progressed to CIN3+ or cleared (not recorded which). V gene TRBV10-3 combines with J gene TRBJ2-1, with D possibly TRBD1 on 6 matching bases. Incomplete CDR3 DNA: TGTGCCATCAGTGAGTCGAGGTGGACAGCTTACAATGAG. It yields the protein CAISESRWTAYNE. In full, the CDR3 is CAISESRWTAYNEQFF.